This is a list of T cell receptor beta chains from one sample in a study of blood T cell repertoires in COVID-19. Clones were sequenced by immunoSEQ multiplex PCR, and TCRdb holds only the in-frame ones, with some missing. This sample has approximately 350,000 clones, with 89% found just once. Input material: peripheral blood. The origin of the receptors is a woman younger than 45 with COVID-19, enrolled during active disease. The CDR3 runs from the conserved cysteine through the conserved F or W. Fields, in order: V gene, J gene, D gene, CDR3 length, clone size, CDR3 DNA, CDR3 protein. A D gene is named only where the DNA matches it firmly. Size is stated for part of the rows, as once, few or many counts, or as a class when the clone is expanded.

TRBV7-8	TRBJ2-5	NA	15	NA	TGTGCCAGCAGCTTAGTAACGGGAAACCAAGAGACCCAGTACTTC	CASSLVTGNQETQYF
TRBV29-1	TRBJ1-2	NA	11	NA	TGCAGCGTTGACAGGGCTGGTGGCTACACCTTC	CSVDRAGGYTF
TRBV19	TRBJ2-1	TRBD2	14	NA	TGTGCCAGTAGTAAAAGCGGGAGGGATAGTGAGCAGTTCTTC	CASSKSGRDSEQFF
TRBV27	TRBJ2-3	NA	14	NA	TGTGCCAGCAGTACCGGCCCGGGGTGGGATACGCAGTATTTT	CASSTGPGWDTQYF
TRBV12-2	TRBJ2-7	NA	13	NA	TGTGCAAGTCGCTTAGCGGTGCGCTACGAGCAGTACTTC	CASRLAVRYEQYF
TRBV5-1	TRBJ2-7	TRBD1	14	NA	TGCGCCAGCAGCTTGACGCAGGGGGTGGGCGAGCAGTACTTC	CASSLTQGVGEQYF
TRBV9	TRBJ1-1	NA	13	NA	TGTGCCAGCACCCTCCAGATGAACACTGAAGCTTTCTTT	CASTLQMNTEAFF
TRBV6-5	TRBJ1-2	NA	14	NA	TGTGCCAGCAGACAATACGGGGGAATAGGTGGCTACACCTTC	CASRQYGGIGGYTF
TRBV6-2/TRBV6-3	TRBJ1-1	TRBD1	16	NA	TGTGCCAGCAGTTACTCGACGAGCGCAGGGGGGACTGAAGCTTTCTTT	CASSYSTSAGGTEAFF
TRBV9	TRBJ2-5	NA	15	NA	TGTGCCAGCAGCGTAGTGGGGGGATACCAAGAGACCCAGTACTTC	CASSVVGGYQETQYF
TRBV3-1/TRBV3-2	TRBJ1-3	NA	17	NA	TGTGCCAGCAGCCGAGGTGCGGGGTCCCTCTCTGGAAACACCATATATTTT	CASSRGAGSLSGNTIYF
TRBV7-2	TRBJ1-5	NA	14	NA	TGTGCCAGCAGCTTAGCGAACAGGGATCAGCCCCAGCATTTT	CASSLANRDQPQHF
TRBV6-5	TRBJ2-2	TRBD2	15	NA	TGTGCCAGCAGTTACCGGCTAGCGGGCACCGGGGAGCTGTTTTTT	CASSYRLAGTGELFF
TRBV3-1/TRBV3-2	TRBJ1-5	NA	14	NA	TGTGCCAGCAGCCAAGACGACAGATATCAGCCCCAGCATTTT	CASSQDDRYQPQHF
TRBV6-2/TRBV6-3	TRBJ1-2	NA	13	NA	TGTGCCAGCAGTTACTCGACACACTATGGCTACACCTTC	CASSYSTHYGYTF
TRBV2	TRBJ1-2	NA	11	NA	TGTGCCAGCAGGGGTCGGGGGGAAGGCACCTTC	CASRGRGEGTF
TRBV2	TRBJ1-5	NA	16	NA	TGTGCCAGCAGTAAAAGTAGAGGGGAGGAGGGTCAGCCCCAGCATTTT	CASSKSRGEEGQPQHF
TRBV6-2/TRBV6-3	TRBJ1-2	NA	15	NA	TGTGCCAGCAGTGCGGTAAGGACAGCTAACTATGGCTACACCTTC	CASSAVRTANYGYTF
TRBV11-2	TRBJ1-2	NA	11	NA	TGTGCCAGCAGCGGTCTCGGTGGCTACACCTTC	CASSGLGGYTF
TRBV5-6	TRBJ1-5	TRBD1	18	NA	TGTGCCAGCAGTTCATACTTGCGGTACGGACAGGTCGGTCAGCCCCAGCATTTT	CASSSYLRYGQVGQPQHF
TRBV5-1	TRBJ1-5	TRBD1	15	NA	TGCGCCAGCAGCCCATCGGGACAGCTTGATCGGCCCCAGCATTTT	CASSPSGQLDRPQHF
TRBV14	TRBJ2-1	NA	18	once	TGTGCCAGCAGCCAAGTTATGAGTCGGCTAGCGATAAACAATGAGCAGTTCTTC	CASSQVMSRLAINNEQFF
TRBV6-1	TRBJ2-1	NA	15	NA	TGTGCCAGCAGTGATGGGCGGGGCTCCTACAATGAGCAGTTCTTC	CASSDGRGSYNEQFF
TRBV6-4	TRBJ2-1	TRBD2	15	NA	TGTGCCAGCAGTCCACTAGCGGGAGAATCGAATGAGCAGTTCTTC	CASSPLAGESNEQFF
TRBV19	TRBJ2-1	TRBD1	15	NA	TGTGCCAGTAGTATTACCGGGACAGGGAGGGATGAGCAGTTCTTC	CASSITGTGRDEQFF
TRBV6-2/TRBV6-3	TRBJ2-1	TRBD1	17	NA	TGTGCCAGCAGTTACTCTATCTGGGACAGGGGCCTTTGGGAGCAGTTCTTC	CASSYSIWDRGLWEQFF
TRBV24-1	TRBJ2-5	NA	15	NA	TGTGCCACCAGTGAAACCGGGACTCCCTCGGGGACCCAGTACTTC	CATSETGTPSGTQYF
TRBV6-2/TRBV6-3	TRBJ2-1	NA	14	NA	TGTGCCAGCAGTTTCACACCAACAAACAATGAGCAGTTCTTC	CASSFTPTNNEQFF
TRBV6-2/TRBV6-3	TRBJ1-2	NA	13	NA	TGTGCCAGCAGTTACTGGCAGGCCTATGGCTACACCTTC	CASSYWQAYGYTF
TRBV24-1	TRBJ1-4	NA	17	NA	TGTGCCACCAGGGAAATACGAGAGGTTAGGTCCAATGAAAAACTGTTTTTT	CATREIREVRSNEKLFF
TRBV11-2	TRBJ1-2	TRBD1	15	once	TGTGCCAGCAGCTTGGGACAGGGACTTGGCTATGGCTACACCTTC	CASSLGQGLGYGYTF
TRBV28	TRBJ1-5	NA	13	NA	TGTGCCAGCAGTTTACTTGGCAATCAGCCCCAGCATTTT	CASSLLGNQPQHF
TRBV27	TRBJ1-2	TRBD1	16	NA	TGTGCCAGCAGTCCGGACCTCTGGGACAGGGGCTATGGCTACACCTTC	CASSPDLWDRGYGYTF
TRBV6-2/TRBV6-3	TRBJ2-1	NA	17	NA	TGTGCCAGCAGTTCCTGGGCGGGGCCCAGGTCCTACAATGAGCAGTTCTTC	CASSSWAGPRSYNEQFF
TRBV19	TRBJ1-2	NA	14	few	TGTGCCACCAATCCGGGACATTTTAACTATGGCTACACCTTC	CATNPGHFNYGYTF
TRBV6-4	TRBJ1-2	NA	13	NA	TGTGCCAGCAGCCCAGAGGGCAGCTATGGCTACACCTTC	CASSPEGSYGYTF
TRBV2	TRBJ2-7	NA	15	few	TGTGCCAGCAGTGACCCCTTCAGGGCCCCCTACGAGCAGTACTTC	CASSDPFRAPYEQYF